The next 3 T cell receptor beta chains were all read from a single sample in a study of T cells after yellow fever vaccination. TCRdb re-derived calls from the 5' RACE reads in MiXCR, one entry per CDR3 protein. In the table there are a few hundred thousand distinct CDR3 sequences, 19% of which are singletons. The sequenced sample was PBMCs, obtained 15 days after the yellow fever booster vaccination. Source of these receptors: a man aged 25 to 45 who received the YFV17D yellow fever vaccine.

The rearrangement links TRBV5-1 to TRBJ2-3; no firm D call. V was clipped by 3 bases and J by 0 bases, with 11 bases between them. CDR3 length equals 15 residues. Germline V gene data show CDR1 as SGHRS and CDR2 as YFSETQ. The DNA of the CDR3 is TGCGCCAGCAGCTCCTCGACATCTAGCACAGATACGCAGTATTTT. Protein sequence: CASSSSTSSTDTQYF. Complete variable domain (other parts from reference TRBV5-1 and TRBJ2-3): KAGVTQTPRYLIKTRGQQVTLSCSPISGHRSVSWYQQTPGQGLQFLFEYFSETQRNKGNFPGRFSGRQFSNSRSEMNVSTLELGDSALYLCASSSSTSSTDTQYFGPGTRLTVL.

This clonotype has just a few counts. The CDR3 protein is CASSSLWAANANTGELFF. For the CDR3, the DNA is TGTGCCAGCAGCTCCCTATGGGCGGCAAACGCGAACACCGGGGAGCTGTTTTTT. The genes are TRBV11-2 and TRBJ2-2; D uncertain. The CDR3 runs to 18 residues. Germline CDR1 SGHAT, CDR2 FQNNGV. V lost 4 bases and J 0 bases, leaving 18 bases between the germline ends. The entire variable domain, with the rest obtained from reference TRBV11-2 and TRBJ2-2, is as follows: EAGVAQSPRYKIIEKRQSVAFWCNPISGHATLYWYQQILGQGPKLLIQFQNNGVVDDSQLPKDRFSAERLKGVDSTLKIQPAKLEDSAVYLCASSSLWAANANTGELFFGEGSRLTVL.

The V gene is TRBV12-3 or TRBV12-4, the J gene TRBJ2-7; 7 bases align to TRBD1. There are 14 residues in the CDR3. Losses at the gene ends were 4 bases for V and 6 bases for J; bases not matched to a gene: 9. DNA for the CDR3: TGTGCCAGCAGTTCGACCGGGACAGCCTCCGAGCAGTACTTC. This encodes CASSSTGTASEQYF.